The clone carrying this T cell receptor (beta chain) was seen only once. Authors' data handling: It was from reference gene primer amplification that nucleated cell counts were estimated. Measured with immunoSEQ multiplex PCR; TCRdb has only the in-frame clones, and not every one. Clonal size and the V and J genes are those of that table, whereas D and trimming came from the DNA. This sample carries around 98,000 clones, approximately 88% of them seen once, and the ten largest clones take 15% to 20%. V dropped 3 bases and J dropped 10; count of bases not matched to a gene: 6. The germline gives CDR1 LGHDT, CDR2 YNNKEL (reference sequence). The CDR3 is 13 amino acids. The sample originates from a study of blood T cell repertoires in COVID-19. About the study: Whether acute or convalescent, the COVID-19 samples came from the United States, Italy and Spain.

J is TRBJ2-1 and V is TRBV3-1 (or the pseudogene TRBV3-2), with 7 bases that match TRBD1. Sequencing used peripheral blood. The clonotype originates from an older woman with acute or convalescent COVID-19. The CDR3 region has the DNA TGTGCCAGCAGCCAGAACAGGGGAGAGGAGCAGTTCTTC. Residues: CASSQNRGEEQFF.